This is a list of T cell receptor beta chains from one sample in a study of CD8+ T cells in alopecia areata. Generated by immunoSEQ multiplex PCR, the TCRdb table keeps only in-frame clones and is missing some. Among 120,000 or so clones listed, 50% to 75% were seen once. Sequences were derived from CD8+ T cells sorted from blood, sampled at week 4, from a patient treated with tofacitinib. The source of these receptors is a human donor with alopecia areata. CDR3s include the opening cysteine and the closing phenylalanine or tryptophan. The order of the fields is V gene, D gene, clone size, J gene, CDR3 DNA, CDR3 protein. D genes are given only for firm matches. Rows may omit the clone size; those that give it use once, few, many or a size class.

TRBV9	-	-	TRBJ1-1	TGTGCCAGCAGCGTAGATCGGGGTGGGGGCACTGAAGCTTTCTTT	CASSVDRGGGTEAFF
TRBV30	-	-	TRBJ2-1	TGTGCCTGGGTGGTATGGAGCTCCTACAATGAGCAGTTCTTC	CAWVVWSSYNEQFF
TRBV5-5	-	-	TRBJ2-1	TGTGCCAGCAGCTTCACCTACCCTTACAATGAGCAGTTCTTC	CASSFTYPYNEQFF
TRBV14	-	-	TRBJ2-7	TGTGCCAGCAGCCAAGATCTTCGTCAATGGGGCGAGCAGTACTTC	CASSQDLRQWGEQYF
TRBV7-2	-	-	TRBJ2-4	TGTGCCAGCAGCCGTTTGGGCAGCTGGGACATTCAGTACTTC	CASSRLGSWDIQYF
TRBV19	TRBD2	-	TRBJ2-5	TGTGCCAGTAGTATAGGGGGACTAGCGGGACAAGAGACCCAGTACTTC	CASSIGGLAGQETQYF
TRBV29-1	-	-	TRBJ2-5	TGCAGCGCCTCGAGAGAGACCCAGTACTTC	CSASRETQYF
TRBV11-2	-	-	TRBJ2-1	TGTGCCAGCAGCTTTACGGAGAATGAGCAGTTCTTC	CASSFTENEQFF
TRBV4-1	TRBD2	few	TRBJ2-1	TGCGCCAGCAGCCAGTGGCCTAGCGGGGGGGCGGAAGATGAGCAGTTCTTC	CASSQWPSGGAEDEQFF
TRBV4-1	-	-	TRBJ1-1	TGCGCCAGCAGCCAAGATACAGGGAACACTGAAGCTTTCTTT	CASSQDTGNTEAFF
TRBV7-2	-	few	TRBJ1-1	TGTGCCAGCAGCTTAGCGCCCGGAGACAGCTACACTGAAGCTTTCTTT	CASSLAPGDSYTEAFF
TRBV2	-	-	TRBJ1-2	TGTGCCAGCAGCCGCCACCCGGCCAGGGACTATGGCTACACCTTC	CASSRHPARDYGYTF
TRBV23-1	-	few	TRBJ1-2	TGCGCCAGCAGTCAATATAAGCCCCACACCCTCCCCGCCTATGGCTACACCTTC	CASSQYKPHTLPAYGYTF
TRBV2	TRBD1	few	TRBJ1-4	TGTGCCAGCAGATTGACAGGGTCGGGTGAAAAACTGTTTTTT	CASRLTGSGEKLFF
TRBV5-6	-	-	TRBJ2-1	TGTGCCAGCAGCTTGGCCCCTTCAGAAGATGAGCAGTTCTTC	CASSLAPSEDEQFF
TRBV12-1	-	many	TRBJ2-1	TGCCCGGCTAGCGGGGGCTACAATGAGCAGTTCTTC	CPASGGYNEQFF
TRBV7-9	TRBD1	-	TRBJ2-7	TGTGCCAGCAGCCTCGGACAGGTTGAGTACTTC	CASSLGQVEYF
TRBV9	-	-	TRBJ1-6	TGTGCCAGCAGCGCCGGGAACAATTCACCCCTCCACTTT	CASSAGNNSPLHF
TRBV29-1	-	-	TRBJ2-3	TGCAGCGTAGAAGGGGGGATGACAGATACGCAGTATTTT	CSVEGGMTDTQYF
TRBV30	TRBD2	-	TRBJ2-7	TGTGCCTGGAGTGGGTCGGTAGCGGGGTTTTCCTACGAGCAGTACTTC	CAWSGSVAGFSYEQYF
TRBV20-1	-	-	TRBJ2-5	TGCAGGGCGCAGGGCCCCGGGGCCCAGTACTTC	CRAQGPGAQYF
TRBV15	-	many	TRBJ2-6	TGTGCCACCAGCGGTAGAAGCTCTGGGGCCAACGTCCTGACTTTC	CATSGRSSGANVLTF
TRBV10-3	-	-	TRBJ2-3	TGTGCCATCAGTGAGTCGAGTGTCTTCTCAGATACGCAGTATTTT	CAISESSVFSDTQYF
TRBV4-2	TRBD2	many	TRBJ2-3	TGTGCCAGCAGCCAAGGCGGGGGTGCTTCAGATACGCAGTATTTT	CASSQGGGASDTQYF
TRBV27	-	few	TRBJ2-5	TGTGCCAGCAGTTCATGGACAGAACAAGAGACCCAGTACTTC	CASSSWTEQETQYF
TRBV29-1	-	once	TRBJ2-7	TGCAGCGTTGATTTGGGGCACGAGCAGTACTTC	CSVDLGHEQYF
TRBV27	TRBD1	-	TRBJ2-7	TGTGCCAGCACAACTCGGACAGGGTCTTACGAGCAGTACTTC	CASTTRTGSYEQYF
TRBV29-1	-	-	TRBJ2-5	TGCAGCGTTCCCCTTGGGGGGTCGGTATCCCAAGGAGAGACCCAGTACTTC	CSVPLGGSVSQGETQYF
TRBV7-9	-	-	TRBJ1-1	TGTGCCAGCGCTCACGAATCGGGACGGAGAGGCGAAGCTTTCTTT	CASAHESGRRGEAFF
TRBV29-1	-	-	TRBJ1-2	TGCAGCGTTGAAACGGGCGAGCCAGGGGCCTTTAACTATGGCTACACCTTC	CSVETGEPGAFNYGYTF
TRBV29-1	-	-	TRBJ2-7	TGCAGCGTTGAACTCTACCAGGACAGCGTCTCCTACGAGCAGTACTTC	CSVELYQDSVSYEQYF
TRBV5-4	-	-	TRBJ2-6	TGCGCCAGCAGCCCACATAGTTCCTCTGGGGCCAACGTCCTGACTTTC	CASSPHSSSGANVLTF
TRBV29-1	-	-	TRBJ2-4	TGCAGCGTTACAGGACAGGGAGGGCACATTCAGTACTTC	CSVTGQGGHIQYF
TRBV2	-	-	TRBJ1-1	TGTGCCAGCAGCGAGGGACAAGAAGCTTTCTTT	CASSEGQEAFF
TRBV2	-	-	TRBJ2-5	TGTGCCAGCAGAGAAGAGACCCAGTACTTC	CASREETQYF
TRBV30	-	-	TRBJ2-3	TGTGCCTGGACAGGGTTCCTAGATACGCAGTATTTT	CAWTGFLDTQYF
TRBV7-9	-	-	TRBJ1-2	TGTGCCAGCAGCTTAGCGTTGCGGAACGACTATGGCTACACCTTC	CASSLALRNDYGYTF